Below are 29 T cell receptor beta chains sequenced from a single sample in a study of control samples from healthy donors and cancer patients (dated by TCRdb to about 2020). Libraries were made using the immunoSEQ multiplex PCR assay. This immuneACCESS table, as held by TCRdb, lists in-frame sequences with V and J called but not all clones. Of the missing ones, under half trace to an unresolved V gene in checked studies; the others have no known cause. Across this sample there are under 200,000 clones, with roughly 94% seen only once. The ten largest make up about 8.5% of the sample. The specimen sequenced was blood. Receptor source: a woman aged 40-49 years in good health.

J is TRBJ1-3 and V is TRBV4-3; D is uncertain. Trimming took off 0 bases at V and 0 bases at J, with 9 bases between the two ends. Germline-derived CDR1 and CDR2 are LGHNA and YSLEER. This CDR3 has 16 amino acids. The CDR3 region has the DNA TGCGCCAGCAGCCAAGAAGGCGGGTTCTCTGGAAACACCATATATTTT. Protein: CASSQEGGFSGNTIYF.

This chain joins TRBV5-1 and TRBJ1-1, with D maybe TRBD1 (6 bases). CDR1 is SGHRS and CDR2 is YFSETQ in the germline V gene. Trimming cost V 2 bases and J 1 base, with 15 bases left between them. CDR3 length equals 16 residues. CDR3 sequence: CASSFRQVLRNTEAFF. The DNA of the CDR3 is TGCGCCAGCAGCTTTAGACAGGTCTTGCGGAACACTGAAGCTTTCTTT.

The chain uses TRBV4-3 and TRBJ2-7; D uncertain. There are 15 residues in the CDR3. The germline CDR1 and CDR2 sequences are LGHNA and YSLEER. Between the trimmed V and J ends, which lost 1 base and 2 bases, there was a span of 12 bases. Here the CDR3 reads CASSQGSLTPYEQYF. The CDR3 nucleotides read TGCGCCAGCAGCCAAGGGAGTCTCACCCCCTACGAGCAGTACTTC.

The rearrangement joins TRBV6-2 or TRBV6-3 to TRBJ1-2; D may be TRBD1 (6 bases). The germline CDR1 and CDR2 sequences are MNHEY and SVGEGT. The CDR3 sequence is 14 residues long. Trimming removed 2 bases at V and 7 bases at J, with 14 bases between. CDR3 sequence reads: CASSYRRGFSGYTF. CDR3 in DNA: TGTGCCAGCAGTTACCGGAGGGGGTTCAGTGGCTACACCTTC.

The gene calls are TRBV5-4 and TRBJ2-3; 10 bases match TRBD1. Germline V gene data show CDR1 as SGHNT and CDR2 as YYREEE (reference sequence). The CDR3 runs 15 residues. The J segment lost 3 bases and the V segment lost 5 bases, leaving 6 bases of the junction unmatched. CDR3 region: CASRRLGQGTDTQYF. DNA for the CDR3: TGTGCCAGCAGGAGGTTGGGACAGGGGACAGATACGCAGTATTTT.

The CDR3, as DNA: TGTGCCAGCAGTTATGGGAGCACCAAAAACATTCAGTACTTC. It codes for CASSYGSTKNIQYF. V and J are TRBV6-5 and TRBJ2-4; D might be TRBD2 (5 bases). Germline V lookup: CDR1 MNHEY, CDR2 SVGAGI. Trimming removed 3 bases from V and 2 bases from J, with 8 bases in between. This CDR3 has 14 amino acids.

The genes are TRBV3-1 (or the pseudogene TRBV3-2) and TRBJ2-3; 8 positions match TRBD2. Losses at the gene ends were 2 bases for V and 0 bases for J; bases not matched to a gene: 4. The CDR3 has 16 residues. The germline V gene encodes CDR1 LGHDT and CDR2 YNNKEL (reference sequence). CDR3 in DNA: TGTGCCAGCAGCCAATTAGCGGGATCAAGCACAGATACGCAGTATTTT. Its protein is CASSQLAGSSTDTQYF.

The chain employs TRBV6-5 and TRBJ2-2; 9 bases map to TRBD1. Per the germline V gene, CDR1 is MNHEY and CDR2 is SVGAGI. The CDR3 is 15 residues long. J was trimmed by 1 base and V by 7 bases; bases with no gene match: 4. CDR3 residues: CASTPGQGNTGELFF. CDR3 coding DNA: TGTGCCAGCACTCCGGGACAGGGGAACACCGGGGAGCTGTTTTTT.

V is TRBV15 and J is TRBJ1-4, with unresolved D. Trimming took off 4 bases at V and 6 bases at J, with 12 bases between the two ends. The germline CDR1 and CDR2 sequences are LNHNV and YYDKDF (reference sequence). This CDR3 has 14 amino acids. The CDR3 DNA reads TGTGCCACCAGCAAATGGTCCTCTGATGAAAAACTGTTTTTT. As protein: CATSKWSSDEKLFF.

This chain joins TRBV12-5 and TRBJ1-1, with D possibly TRBD1 on 6 matching bases. V was trimmed by 6 bases and J by 1 base, leaving 12 bases between them. This CDR3 is 14 amino acids long. Germline-derived CDR1 and CDR2 are LGHNT and FRNRAP. CDR3 DNA sequence: TGTGCTAGTGGCCCCGGACAGCGGAACACTGAAGCTTTCTTT. Its protein product is CASGPGQRNTEAFF.

The rearrangement uses TRBV6-5 and TRBJ1-5; D not resolved. The germline V and J ends were trimmed by 4 bases and 6 bases, with 7 bases remaining between them. There are 12 residues in the CDR3. The germline V gene encodes CDR1 MNHEY and CDR2 SVGAGI. CDR3 bases: TGTGCCAGCAGTTCCGTCGGTCAGCCCCAGCATTTT. Protein product: CASSSVGQPQHF.

This chain uses TRBV29-1 with TRBJ1-5; 8 nucleotides line up with TRBD1. V trimming: 8 bases; J trimming: 8 bases; junction bases outside the gene matches: 8. The CDR3 has 12 amino acids. The V gene's germline CDR1 is SQVTM and CDR2 ANQGSEA. CDR3: CSTLTGGEPQHF. Here the CDR3 DNA reads TGCAGCACCCTAACAGGGGGAGAGCCCCAGCATTTT. Using reference TRBV29-1 and TRBJ1-5 for the parts outside the CDR3, the full variable domain is SAVISQKPSRDICQRGTSLTIQCQVDSQVTMMFWYRQQPGQSLTLIATANQGSEATYESGFVIDKFPISRPNLTFSTLTVSNMSPEDSSIYLCSTLTGGEPQHFGDGTRLSIL.

This chain links TRBV7-2 with TRBJ2-1, with no clear D. Germline V lookup: CDR1 SGHTA, CDR2 FQGNSA. Trimming took 3 bases from V and 9 from J, leaving 6 bases between them. CDR3 length: 11 amino acids. In DNA, the CDR3 is TGTGCCAGCAGCTTCTCAGTTGAGCAGTTCTTC. Its protein product is CASSFSVEQFF.

J is TRBJ2-1 and V is TRBV4-3, with D possibly being TRBD1 (6 bases). The CDR3 length is 17 residues. Trimming stripped 0 bases from V and 2 bases from J, with 14 bases between. Germline lookup yields CDR1 LGHNA and CDR2 YSLEER. Here the CDR3 DNA reads TGCGCCAGCAGCCAAGATTATCGGGACATCGCCTACAATGAGCAGTTCTTC. Amino acid sequence: CASSQDYRDIAYNEQFF.

This chain connects TRBV7-2 to TRBJ2-5; D is possibly TRBD2 (5 bases). The ends were cut back, 5 bases at V and 4 bases at J, with 11 bases in the middle. The germline V gene encodes CDR1 SGHTA and CDR2 FQGNSA. This CDR3 has 13 amino acids. The CDR3, as DNA: TGTGCCAGCAGCCAGCGGACTTCAGAGACCCAGTACTTC. Translated: CASSQRTSETQYF.

The rearrangement joins TRBV7-9 to TRBJ1-1; D is possibly TRBD1 (5 bases). V was trimmed by 1 base and J by 3 bases, leaving 12 bases between them. Germline V gene lookup returns CDR1 SEHNR and CDR2 FQNEAQ (reference sequence). This CDR3 spans 15 amino acids. In nucleotides, the CDR3 is TGTGCCAGCAGCTTAGGGCCAGGGAGAGACACTGAAGCTTTCTTT. This gives the protein CASSLGPGRDTEAFF.

Notes on this clone: Its ends do not fully match the called genes, so a read error is possible. Here the CDR3 reads CASSSQGAFYEQYF. CDR3 coding DNA: TGTGCCAGTAGTTCCCAGGGCGCATTCTACGAGCAGTACTTC. The chain employs TRBV6-5 and TRBJ2-7; TRBD1 might be the D (5 bases). CDR1 and CDR2 from the germline V gene are MNHEY and SVGAGI. The CDR3 loop spans 14 amino acids.

V is TRBV6-5 and J is TRBJ2-1, with D possibly TRBD1 on 6 matching bases. The CDR3 length is 16 residues. Between the trimmed V and J ends, which lost 2 bases and 0 bases, there was a span of 11 bases. CDR1 and CDR2 from the germline V gene are MNHEY and SVGAGI. The CDR3 DNA sequence: TGTGCCAGCAGTTACGAAACAGGGAGCTCCTACAATGAGCAGTTCTTC. Its protein product is CASSYETGSSYNEQFF.

This sequence joins TRBV7-9 and TRBJ1-6, with D perhaps TRBD1 (5 bases). The CDR3 covers 13 residues. Per the germline V gene, CDR1 is SEHNR and CDR2 is FQNEAQ (reference sequence). V lost 6 bases and J lost 9, with 12 bases in between. The DNA for the CDR3 is TGTGCCAGCAGGGACAAATGGGGTTCACCCCTCCACTTT. It translates to CASRDKWGSPLHF.

V is TRBV6-5 and J is TRBJ1-2; tentative D call: TRBD1 (6 bases). Germline loops: CDR1 MNHEY, CDR2 SVGAGI. V lost 7 bases, J lost 4 bases, and 16 bases lay in between. The CDR3 is 14 amino acids. CDR3 region: CASTPAGGLYGYTF. The CDR3 DNA follows: TGTGCCAGCACCCCGGCGGGGGGCCTCTATGGCTACACCTTC.

The chain recombines TRBV3-1 (or the pseudogene TRBV3-2) with TRBJ2-5, with 7 bases that match TRBD2. The CDR3 is made up of 16 amino acids. J lost 7 bases, V lost 3 bases, and 14 bases had no gene match. CDR1 is LGHDT and CDR2 is YNNKEL in the germline V gene (reference sequence). CDR3 nucleotides: TGTGCCAGCAGCCACGAATCCCGGGACTATCACGGGACCCAGTACTTC. The encoded protein is CASSHESRDYHGTQYF.

This chain uses TRBV7-2 with TRBJ2-1; 7 nucleotides match TRBD2. CDR3 size: 14 residues. Per germline, CDR1 SGHTA and CDR2 FQGNSA. V was pared by 3 bases and J by 9 bases, with 8 bases of the junction left unmatched. This CDR3 reads CASSFPGRAGEQFF. For the CDR3, the DNA is TGTGCCAGCAGCTTCCCGGGGAGGGCGGGTGAGCAGTTCTTC.

The rearrangement uses TRBV19 and TRBJ2-3; no reliable D call. This CDR3 has 13 residues. Germline values: CDR1 LNHDA, CDR2 SQIVND (reference sequence). Deletions cut 9 bases from V and 1 base from J, with 11 bases between. CDR3 nucleotide sequence: TGTGCCAGCACTGAGGACCGCACAGATACGCAGTATTTT. Protein sequence: CASTEDRTDTQYF.

The V call is TRBV2, the J call TRBJ1-4, with D maybe TRBD1 (5 bases). The CDR3 length is 12 residues. The germline CDR1 and CDR2 sequences are SNHLY and FYNNEI. V was cut by 6 bases and J by 5 bases, with 7 bases left in between. The CDR3 loop reads CASRRGNEKLFF. In DNA, the CDR3 is TGTGCCAGCAGGAGGGGCAATGAAAAACTGTTTTTT.

The chain combines TRBV7-9 with TRBJ2-7; TRBD1 matches 8 bases. The germline CDR1 and CDR2 sequences are SEHNR and FQNEAQ (reference sequence). With V trimmed by 6 bases and J by 0 bases, 7 bases remained unmatched. CDR3 size: 15 residues. The CDR3 coding sequence is TGTGCCAGCAGAGACACAGGGGGAGACTCCTACGAGCAGTACTTC. Translated: CASRDTGGDSYEQYF. Combining the CDR3 with reference TRBV7-9 and TRBJ2-7 gives the whole variable domain DTGVSQNPRHKITKRGQNVTFRCDPISEHNRLYWYRQTLGQGPEFLTYFQNEAQLEKSRLLSDRFSAERPKGSFSTLEIQRTEQGDSAMYLCASRDTGGDSYEQYFGPGTRLTVT.

This clone was seen a single time. This rearrangement joins TRBV11-2 to TRBJ1-3, with a tentative D call TRBD1 (6 bases). Germline V CDR1 and CDR2: SGHAT, FQNNGV. CDR3 size: 18 residues. Trimming pared 2 bases from V and 0 bases from J, leaving 17 bases between. The CDR3 DNA is TGTGCCAGCAGCTTAATGGGAGGGGGTCACCTCTCTGGAAACACCATATATTTT. Its translation: CASSLMGGGHLSGNTIYF.

J is TRBJ2-3 and V is TRBV2; 9 nucleotides agree with TRBD2. V shed 9 bases and J 5 bases; nucleotides not matched to a gene: 9. The CDR3 has 14 residues. Germline CDR1 SNHLY, CDR2 FYNNEI. The CDR3 spells CASNLAGVGDTQYF. The CDR3 region has the DNA TGTGCCAGTAACTTAGCGGGAGTTGGAGATACGCAGTATTTT.

The count of this clone is one. V and J are TRBV29-1 and TRBJ2-5; 11 nucleotides line up with TRBD2. Germline CDR1 is SQVTM and CDR2 is ANQGSEA. This CDR3 region has 15 residues. With V trimmed by 4 bases and J by 5 bases, 9 bases remained unmatched. The CDR3 spells CSVVAGGRSEETQYF. Here the CDR3 DNA reads TGCAGCGTTGTAGCGGGGGGGCGTTCAGAGGAGACCCAGTACTTC.

This chain links TRBV20-1 with TRBJ2-6; D ambiguous. CDR3 length equals 16 residues. V was shortened by 3 bases and J by 2 bases, with 14 bases between the two germline ends. Germline values: CDR1 DFQATT, CDR2 SNEGSKA (reference sequence). The CDR3 coding sequence is TGCAGTGCTAGTGTGGTCGGCGTACCTGGGGCCAACGTCCTGACTTTC. Translating it yields CSASVVGVPGANVLTF.